Sequencing of this T cell receptor beta chain was carried out in a study of blood T cells in healthy people across ages (dated by TCRdb to about 2015). In terms of the full investigation: Template switching captured roughly one uniquely barcoded TCR beta cDNA molecule per two T cells in model experiments. To avoid experimental bias, donors of different ages were distributed randomly across sequencing lanes. Using the same blood draw, the study looked at two additional independent replicas of 1 million unique cDNA reads for two donors, one aged 18 to 30 and the other aged 80 or older. Donors were grouped into four age groups: young (average roughly 17 years), middle-aged (39), aged (62) and long-lived (roughly 80). The study measured age-related changes in TCR beta repertoire diversity using deep sequencing normalized with unique cDNA molecular identifiers. General conclusions and limits of the study: As age increased, observed TCR beta diversity per million T cells dropped in a roughly linear way, and a significant reduction was already evident by age about 36. Compared with the aged group, the long-lived group had more naive CD4+ T cells, fewer expanded clones and increased TCR diversity, a pattern suggesting age selection. A strong correlation was found between observed TCR beta diversity and the percentage of naive T cells measured by flow cytometry. Estimates of total diversity based on one million sequenced T cells were considered lower bounds and underestimates. Conclusive comparison of naive and antigen-experienced compartments was prevented by the profiling of bulk unsorted PBMCs. Because the CMV infection status of the donors was unknown, age-related changes in expanded clonotypes may potentially have been confounded.

Donors were a few dozen systemically healthy Caucasian individuals from Russia aged roughly 6 to 95 years. Each donor gave 9 to 10 milliliters of peripheral blood, collected into EDTA-treated Vacutainer tubes. PBMCs were isolated by Ficoll-Paque density-gradient centrifugation, with at least 7 million obtained per sample. Trizol reagent was used to extract total RNA from PBMCs, with at least 5.5 micrograms per sample. Naive CD45RAhigh/CD27high T cell percentages were measured by flow cytometry on a PBMC aliquot from every donor. Comments on this clonotype: The target of this receptor is not known. Base-call qualities are not available, and no considerably larger clone is one nucleotide away.

V and J are trimmed by 8 bases and 4 bases, and the gene matches miss 12 bases of the junction. The germline V gene encodes CDR1 SNHLY and CDR2 FYNNEI. From the cysteine through the phenylalanine, the CDR3 covers 15 amino acids. Of all the DNA, just the CDR3 is kept, 45 bases in frame from base 1. Library generation was performed with 5' RACE. Sequencing relied on an Illumina HiSeq 2500. A second PCR of 7 to 11 cycles was performed with a sample-barcoded 5' primer and a J-beta primer mix. Each TCR beta cDNA molecule received a unique molecular identifier from a template-switch 5' adaptor carrying 12 random nucleotides. Each sample yielded at least 3 million CDR3-containing paired-end reads. All of the RNA was converted into first-strand cDNA using the Mint cDNA synthesis kit, with a TRBC-specific oligonucleotide serving as the primer. After uracil-DNA glycosylase treatment, a first 18-cycle PCR used universal primers M1SS and BC2_uni_R on all cDNA. The study's own analysis went as follows. Each sample was normalized by randomly selecting 1 million high-quality reads, each carrying a distinct molecular identifier. Reads sharing molecular identifiers were discarded rather than binned into consensus sequences. MiTCR, run with a Q25 quality threshold and the strictest error-elimination algorithm, handled CDR3 identification, clonotype clustering and error correction. A nonparametric unseen species model with Euler transformation was used to estimate a lower bound on total TCR beta diversity. In TCRdb, the public reads were trimmed at Q25 with fastp and aligned with MiXCR, with productive beta chains retained. Every distinct CDR3 protein forms one entry, paired with its most common genes and DNA. TCRdb's processing, not the authors' own work, is the source of the V and J calls. In this sample the table shows approximately 790,000 distinct CDR3 sequences, 55% to 65% of which occur a single time. Of the sample, about a quarter is held by the ten largest clones.

This sequence was found in a man aged 25-45 years in good health. Sequencing was performed on blood. This chain is built from TRBV2 and TRBJ2-3; TRBD1 matches 7 bases in the middle. The base sequence is TGTGCCAGCGTGGAACAGGGGATCTCCGCAGATACGCAGTATTTT. This is translated as CASVEQGISADTQYF.